Presented here are 5 T cell receptor beta chains from one specimen sequenced in a study of CD8 T cells in Susac syndrome. Random-hexamer reverse transcription was applied to roughly 0.5 to 1 ug RNA. TCRdb recomputed calls from the immunoSEQ multiplex PCR reads with MiXCR, one row per CDR3 protein. The table includes some 77,000 distinct CDR3 sequences, about 92% detected once. Sequenced input: CD4+ T cells from PBMCs. The receptors originated from a human donor with Susac syndrome.

The chain is built from TRBV6-6 and TRBJ1-2, with TRBD1 as a possible D gene (5 bases). V lost 6 bases, J lost 5 bases, and 19 bases lay in between. The CDR3 is made up of 15 amino acids. CDR1 and CDR2 from the germline V gene are MNHNY and SVGAGI (reference sequence). The CDR3 loop reads CASSVGGFLGYGYTF. The CDR3 nucleotides read TGTGCCAGCAGCGTGGGGGGTTTCCTAGGGTATGGCTACACCTTC.

This sequence joins TRBV10-3 and TRBJ2-5, with D perhaps given as TRBD1 or TRBD2 (5 bases each). The CDR3 contains 16 residues. Trimming removed 0 bases at V and 3 bases at J, with 14 bases between. Germline lookup yields CDR1 ENHRY and CDR2 SYGVKD. The CDR3 bases are TGTGCCATCAGTGAGTCACCAGGGAGAGGCAAAGAGACCCAGTACTTC. It translates to CAISESPGRGKETQYF.

The rearrangement links TRBV7-2 to TRBJ2-1; D remains ambiguous. With 4 bases removed from V and 7 bases from J, the gap between germline ends came to 8 bases. The CDR3 is 12 amino acids. Germline-derived CDR1 and CDR2 are SGHTA and FQGNSA. The CDR3 region is CASSSPFNEQFF. The CDR3 bases are TGTGCCAGCAGCTCCCCGTTTAATGAGCAGTTCTTC.

The rearrangement uses TRBV15 and TRBJ2-5; TRBD2 matches 9 bases. This CDR3 region has 18 residues. CDR1 and CDR2 (germline): LNHNV, YYDKDF (reference sequence). Unmatched junction bases numbered 10, after V lost 1 base and J lost 1 base. CDR3 nucleotide sequence: TGTGCCACCAGCAGAGCCAGGAGCGGGGGGTCAATCCAAGAGACCCAGTACTTC. Translated: CATSRARSGGSIQETQYF.

This clonotype has just one count. The chain has TRBV7-2 and TRBJ2-1, with a weak D call TRBD1 (6 bases). This CDR3 has 12 amino acids. Deletions cut 0 bases from V and 10 bases from J, with 7 bases between. Germline V gene lookup returns CDR1 SGHTA and CDR2 FQGNSA. CDR3 nucleotide sequence: TGTGCCAGCAGCTTAGCGGGGGCGGAGCAGTTCTTC. Its protein is CASSLAGAEQFF.